A selection of T cell receptor beta chains follows, all from one sample in a study of blood T cells in healthy people across ages. Using its own MiXCR run on the 5' RACE reads, TCRdb lists one record per CDR3 protein. This sample carries around 800,000 distinct CDR3 sequences, 62% of them seen once, and the ten largest clones take 28%. Source material: blood. The origin of the receptors is a man aged 25 to 40 in good health. The CDR3 runs from the conserved cysteine through the conserved F or W. The order of the fields is clone size, V gene, J gene, D gene, CDR3 protein, CDR3 DNA. A D gene is named only where the DNA matches it firmly. Not every row has a clone size; where given, it reads once, few, many or a size class.

clone size: NA
V gene: TRBV4-3
J gene: TRBJ2-3
D gene: NA
CDR3 protein: CASSQELARGRTDTQYF
CDR3 DNA: TGCGCCAGCAGCCAAGAACTGGCCCGTGGCCGAACAGATACGCAGTATTTT

clone size: NA
V gene: TRBV20-1
J gene: TRBJ2-3
D gene: NA
CDR3 protein: CSAGGQKNTDTQYF
CDR3 DNA: TGCAGTGCGGGGGGACAGAAAAACACAGATACGCAGTATTTT

clone size: NA
V gene: TRBV10-3
J gene: TRBJ2-1
D gene: NA
CDR3 protein: CAIRTGTPSNEQFF
CDR3 DNA: TGTGCCATCAGAACCGGGACACCAAGCAATGAGCAGTTCTTC

clone size: many
V gene: TRBV29-1
J gene: TRBJ1-2
D gene: NA
CDR3 protein: CSVERGQGDGYTF
CDR3 DNA: TGCAGCGTTGAAAGGGGCCAGGGAGACGGCTACACCTTC

clone size: NA
V gene: TRBV29-1
J gene: TRBJ2-7
D gene: NA
CDR3 protein: CSVKDYEQYF
CDR3 DNA: TGCAGCGTTAAGGACTACGAGCAGTACTTC

clone size: many
V gene: TRBV14
J gene: TRBJ2-7
D gene: TRBD2
CDR3 protein: CASSQEGLVGYEQYF
CDR3 DNA: TGTGCCAGCAGCCAAGAGGGACTAGTCGGCTACGAGCAGTACTTC

clone size: few
V gene: TRBV14
J gene: TRBJ2-4
D gene: TRBD1
CDR3 protein: CASRPTGQGLEQYF
CDR3 DNA: TGTGCCAGCAGACCGACGGGACAGGGTTTGGAGCAGTACTTC

clone size: NA
V gene: TRBV6-2/TRBV6-3
J gene: TRBJ1-2
D gene: TRBD1
CDR3 protein: CASRPIAGGFYGYTF
CDR3 DNA: TGTGCCAGCAGACCCATCGCAGGGGGCTTCTATGGCTACACCTTC

clone size: NA
V gene: TRBV4-2
J gene: TRBJ2-2
D gene: NA
CDR3 protein: CASSQDPLVGPGELFF
CDR3 DNA: TGTGCCAGCAGCCAAGACCCTCTAGTTGGTCCCGGGGAGCTGTTTTTT

clone size: NA
V gene: TRBV10-3
J gene: TRBJ2-7
D gene: NA
CDR3 protein: CAISDRDGSYEQYF
CDR3 DNA: TGTGCCATCAGTGACCGGGACGGCTCCTACGAGCAGTACTTC

clone size: NA
V gene: TRBV7-2
J gene: TRBJ1-5
D gene: NA
CDR3 protein: CASSLTALGNQPQHF
CDR3 DNA: TGTGCCAGCAGCTTAACTGCACTGGGAAATCAGCCCCAGCATTTT

clone size: few
V gene: TRBV20-1
J gene: TRBJ2-3
D gene: NA
CDR3 protein: CSAAGASTDTQYF
CDR3 DNA: TGCAGTGCTGCCGGAGCTAGCACAGATACGCAGTATTTT

clone size: NA
V gene: TRBV4-3
J gene: TRBJ1-4
D gene: NA
CDR3 protein: CASSPVGDEKLFF
CDR3 DNA: TGCGCCAGCAGCCCCGTCGGTGATGAAAAACTGTTTTTT

clone size: NA
V gene: TRBV20-1
J gene: TRBJ2-3
D gene: NA
CDR3 protein: CSASRAGEGDTQYF
CDR3 DNA: TGCAGTGCTAGTAGGGCAGGAGAGGGGGATACGCAGTATTTT

clone size: few
V gene: TRBV5-5
J gene: TRBJ1-2
D gene: NA
CDR3 protein: CASSLDPGDYGYTF
CDR3 DNA: TGTGCCAGCAGCTTGGACCCGGGGGACTATGGCTACACCTTC